The entry that follows covers one T cell receptor (beta chain) sequence. Its matching antigen is unknown. One end of the junction fails to match germline, which may point to a read error. Looked up from germline, CDR1 is SSHAT and CDR2 is FNYEAQ (reference sequence). The CDR3 contains 15 residues. The use of a sample-barcoded 5' primer and a J-beta primer mix characterized a second PCR of roughly 7 to 12 cycles. TCRdb independently ran MiXCR on the 5' RACE reads; one entry per CDR3 protein. Counted here are about 1.5 million distinct CDR3 sequences, about 42% occurring once; the ten biggest clones make up approximately 4%. Roughly 10 milliliters of peripheral blood were drawn from each donor. This sample is drawn from a study of blood T cells in healthy people across ages. General study results and limits: Among long-lived donors, naive CD4+ cells were more numerous and diversity higher than in aged donors. Measured against age, TCR beta diversity per million T cells decreased in a roughly linear manner. Diversity estimates drawn from one million T cells were deemed underestimates.

The sequenced material came from blood. The source of this sequence is a woman aged 18-29 years in good health. V gene TRBV7-7 combines with J gene TRBJ2-5; a weak D match, TRBD2 (6 bases). Here the CDR3 DNA reads TGTGCTAGCAGCTTCAGAGCGGGCCCACAAGAGACCCAGTACTTC. Protein sequence: CASSFRAGPQETQYF.